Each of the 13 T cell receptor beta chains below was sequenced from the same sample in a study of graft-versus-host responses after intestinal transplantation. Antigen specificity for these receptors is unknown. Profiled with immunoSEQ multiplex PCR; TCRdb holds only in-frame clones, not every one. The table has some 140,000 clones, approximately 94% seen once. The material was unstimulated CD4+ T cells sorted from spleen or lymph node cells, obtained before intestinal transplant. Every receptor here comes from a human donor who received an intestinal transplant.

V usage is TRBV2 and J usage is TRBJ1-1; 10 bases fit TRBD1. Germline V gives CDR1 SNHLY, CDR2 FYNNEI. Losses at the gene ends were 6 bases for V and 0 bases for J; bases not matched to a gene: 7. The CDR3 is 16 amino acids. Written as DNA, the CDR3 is TGTGCCAGCAGCCGAAGACAGGGGGCGTTGAACACTGAAGCTTTCTTT. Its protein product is CASSRRQGALNTEAFF.

This CDR3 reads CALLPPESSYNEQFF. The CDR3 DNA sequence: TGCGCCCTCCTCCCCCCAGAAAGCTCCTACAATGAGCAGTTCTTC. This rearrangement joins TRBV10-2 to TRBJ2-1; D gene uncertain. Per germline, CDR1 WSHSY and CDR2 SAAADI. This CDR3 comprises 15 residues. Trimming took off 11 bases at V and 0 bases at J, with 17 bases between the two ends.

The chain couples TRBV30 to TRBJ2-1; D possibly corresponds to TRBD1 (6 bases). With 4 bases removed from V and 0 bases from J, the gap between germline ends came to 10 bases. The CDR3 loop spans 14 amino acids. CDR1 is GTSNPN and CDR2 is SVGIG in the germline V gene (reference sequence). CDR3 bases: TGTGCCTGGACTACAGGGAGCTCCTACAATGAGCAGTTCTTC. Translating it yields CAWTTGSSYNEQFF.

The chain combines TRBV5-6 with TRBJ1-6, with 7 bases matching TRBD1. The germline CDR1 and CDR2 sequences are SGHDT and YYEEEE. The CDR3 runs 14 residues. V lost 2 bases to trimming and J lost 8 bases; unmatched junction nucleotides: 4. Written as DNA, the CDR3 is TGTGCCAGCAGCTTACAGGGGCGGGATTCACCCCTCCACTTT. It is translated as CASSLQGRDSPLHF.

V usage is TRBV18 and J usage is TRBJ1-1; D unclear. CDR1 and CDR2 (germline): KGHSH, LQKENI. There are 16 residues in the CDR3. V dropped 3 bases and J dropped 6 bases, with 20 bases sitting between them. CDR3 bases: TGTGCCAGCTCACCCCCCAACGGGGTTCGGAGCGCTGAAGCTTTCTTT. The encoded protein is CASSPPNGVRSAEAFF.

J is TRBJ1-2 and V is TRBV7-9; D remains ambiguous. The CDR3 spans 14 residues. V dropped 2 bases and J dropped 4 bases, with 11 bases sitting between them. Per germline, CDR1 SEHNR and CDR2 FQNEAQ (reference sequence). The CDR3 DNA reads TGTGCCAGCAGCTTAACAAGGGAAAGCTATGGCTACACCTTC. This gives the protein CASSLTRESYGYTF.

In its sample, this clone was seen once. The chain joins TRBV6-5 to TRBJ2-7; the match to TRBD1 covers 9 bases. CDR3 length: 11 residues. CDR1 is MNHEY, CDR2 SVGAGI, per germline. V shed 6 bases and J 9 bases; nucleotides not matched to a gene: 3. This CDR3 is CASSRGQGQYF. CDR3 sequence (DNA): TGTGCCAGCAGCCGGGGACAGGGGCAGTACTTC.

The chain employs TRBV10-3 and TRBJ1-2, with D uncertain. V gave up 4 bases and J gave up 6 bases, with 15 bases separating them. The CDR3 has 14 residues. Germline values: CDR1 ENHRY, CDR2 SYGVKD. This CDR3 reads CAISVGWQHDGYTF. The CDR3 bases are TGTGCCATCAGTGTGGGGTGGCAGCATGATGGCTACACCTTC.

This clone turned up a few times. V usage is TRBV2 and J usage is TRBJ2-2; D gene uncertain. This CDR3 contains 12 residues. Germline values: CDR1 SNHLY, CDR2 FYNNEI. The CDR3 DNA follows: TGTGTAATGAGTTCGAACACCGGGGAGCTGTTTTTT. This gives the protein CVMSSNTGELFF.

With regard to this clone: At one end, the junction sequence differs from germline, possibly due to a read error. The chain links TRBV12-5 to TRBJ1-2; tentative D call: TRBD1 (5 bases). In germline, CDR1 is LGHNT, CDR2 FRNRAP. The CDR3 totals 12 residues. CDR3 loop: CTSDRDTDSPNF. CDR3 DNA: TGTACTAGTGATAGAGATACCGACAGCCCTAACTTC. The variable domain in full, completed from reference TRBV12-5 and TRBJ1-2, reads DARVTQTPRHKVTEMGQEVTMRCQPILGHNTVFWYRQTMMQGLELLAYFRNRAPLDDSGMPKDRFSAEMPDATLATLKIQPSEPRDSAVYFCTSDRDTDSPNFGSGTRLTVV.

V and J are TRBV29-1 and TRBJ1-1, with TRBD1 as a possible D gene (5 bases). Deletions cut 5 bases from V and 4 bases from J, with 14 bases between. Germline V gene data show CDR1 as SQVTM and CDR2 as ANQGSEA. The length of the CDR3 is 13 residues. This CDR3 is CSVTSGYGTEAFF. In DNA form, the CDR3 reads TGCAGCGTTACTTCAGGGTATGGCACTGAAGCTTTCTTT.

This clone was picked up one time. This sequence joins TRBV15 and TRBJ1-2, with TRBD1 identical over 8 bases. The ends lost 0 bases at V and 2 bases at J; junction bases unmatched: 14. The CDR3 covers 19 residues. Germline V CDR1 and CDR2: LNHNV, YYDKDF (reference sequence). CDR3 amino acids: CATSRDMGDRLPKNYGYTF. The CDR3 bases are TGTGCCACCAGCAGAGATATGGGGGACAGGCTCCCCAAAAACTATGGCTACACCTTC. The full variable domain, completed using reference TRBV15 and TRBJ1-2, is DAMVIQNPRYQVTQFGKPVTLSCSQTLNHNVMYWYQQKSSQAPKLLFHYYDKDFNNEADTPDNFQSRRPNTSFCFLDIRSPGLGDTAMYLCATSRDMGDRLPKNYGYTFGSGTRLTVV.

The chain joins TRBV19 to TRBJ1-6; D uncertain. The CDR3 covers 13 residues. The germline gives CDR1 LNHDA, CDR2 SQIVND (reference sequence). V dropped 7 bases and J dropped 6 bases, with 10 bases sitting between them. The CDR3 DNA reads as TGTGCCAGTAAGACGGAGGGTAATTCACCCCTCCACTTT. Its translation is CASKTEGNSPLHF.